This is a list of T cell receptor beta chains from one sample in a study of shared clonotypes between healthy human individuals. Clones were read by immunoSEQ multiplex PCR, and TCRdb kept only the in-frame ones, dropping some. The table includes about 2.1 million clones, 90% to 95% detected once. The material sequenced was naive CD8+ T cells from PBMCs. All receptors come from a man aged 18 to 29 in good health. Some clones in this sample may be carry-over from other donors' samples. Both conserved end residues are part of each CDR3. D genes are given only for firm matches. Some rows have no size entry. The others give once, few or many, or a class for an expanded clone.

d_call j_call v_call clone_size cdr3_nt cdr3_aa
NA TRBJ2-3 TRBV7-3 NA TGTGCCAGCAGCCTCCCTACAGGGTCTAGCACAGATACGCAGTATTTT CASSLPTGSSTDTQYF
NA TRBJ1-5 TRBV18 NA TGTGCCAGCTCATTGGACAATCTCGGGGAGCCCCAGCATTTT CASSLDNLGEPQHF
NA TRBJ1-4 TRBV15 NA TGTGCCACCAGCAGAACGCCTTCGGGACAAGGTGAAAAACTGTTTTTT CATSRTPSGQGEKLFF
TRBD1 TRBJ1-2 TRBV19 NA TGTGCCAGTAGTGCCAAAAACCAGGGGGCTAACTATGGCTACACCTTC CASSAKNQGANYGYTF
NA TRBJ2-7 TRBV27 once TGTGCCAGCAGTCCCCAAGGGCCGGCCTACGAGCAGTACTTC CASSPQGPAYEQYF
NA TRBJ2-3 TRBV7-8 NA TGTGCCAGCAGCGCTGACGCGGGCGGGATGGGGGATACGCAGTATTTT CASSADAGGMGDTQYF
NA TRBJ1-5 TRBV19 NA TGTGCCAGTAGTCCCGCCGCGACGGGAAGGTCGCCCCAGCATTTT CASSPAATGRSPQHF
NA TRBJ2-7 TRBV6-5 NA TGTGCCAGCAGTTACGGAGAAGGGGGATACGAGCAGTACTTC CASSYGEGGYEQYF
TRBD2 TRBJ2-1 TRBV27 NA TGTGCCAGCAGTTTATCCCCTAGCGGGAGGTTTTACAATGAGCAGTTCTTC CASSLSPSGRFYNEQFF
NA TRBJ1-1 TRBV7-9 NA TGTGCCAGCAGCTGGGACCTCGGGTTGAACACTGAAGCTTTCTTT CASSWDLGLNTEAFF
NA TRBJ2-7 TRBV6-5 NA TGTGCCAGCAGTTACGGGGAGCGACCCTACGAGCAGTACTTC CASSYGERPYEQYF
TRBD1 TRBJ2-7 TRBV6-5 NA TGTGCCAGCAGTTACTCGCGGACAGGGGGCCACGAGCAGTACTTC CASSYSRTGGHEQYF
TRBD2 TRBJ2-7 TRBV6-6 NA TGTGCCAGCAGCCTTAGCGGGAGAGGGGTCTACGAGCAGTACTTC CASSLSGRGVYEQYF
TRBD1 TRBJ1-1 TRBV29-1 few TGCAGCGTTACTGGACAGGGTGGTACTGAAGCTTTCTTT CSVTGQGGTEAFF
NA TRBJ1-4 TRBV4-2 once TGTGCCAGCAGCCATCGCTCTAGGGTCGAAAAACTGTTTTTT CASSHRSRVEKLFF
TRBD2 TRBJ2-1 TRBV29-1 NA TGCAGCGTTGAAGTGCCCCTTCTAGCGGGAGGGTCCAATGAGCAGTTCTTC CSVEVPLLAGGSNEQFF
TRBD1 TRBJ2-1 TRBV7-9 once TGTGCCAGCAGCTTCTCCGGGACAGGGACGTTGGATGAGCAGTTCTTC CASSFSGTGTLDEQFF
TRBD1 TRBJ2-3 TRBV9 NA TGTGCCAGCAGCGTACAGGGGGCACGCACAGATACGCAGTATTTT CASSVQGARTDTQYF
TRBD2 TRBJ2-7 TRBV28 NA TGTGCCAGCAGCACCCGGGGGGGGACTTCTTATCCCTACGAGCAGTACTTC CASSTRGGTSYPYEQYF
NA TRBJ1-2 TRBV19 NA TGTGCCAGTAGTACTTGGGACCTCTTTGACTACACCTTC CASSTWDLFDYTF
TRBD1 TRBJ1-2 TRBV13 once TGTGCCAGCAGCTCGGACAGGGGACGCTCTGGCTACACCTTC CASSSDRGRSGYTF
NA TRBJ1-1 TRBV27 NA TGTGCCAGCAGTTCGGGGGTGGGTAGCACTGAAGCTTTCTTT CASSSGVGSTEAFF
NA TRBJ2-7 TRBV29-1 NA TGCAGCGGGCAAGGCGGGGCGGAGCTTTCCTACGAGCAGTACTTC CSGQGGAELSYEQYF
NA TRBJ2-2 TRBV6-5 NA TGTGCCAGCAGTTTAGGACAGTGGGACACCGGGGAGCTGTTTTTT CASSLGQWDTGELFF
NA TRBJ2-7 TRBV29-1 NA TGCAGCGTTGAAGGGAGGAGTACTGGCGAGCAGTACTTC CSVEGRSTGEQYF
TRBD1 TRBJ2-2 TRBV28 NA TGTGCCAGCAGCTTCGGACAGGGCGAAACCGGGGAGCTGTTTTTT CASSFGQGETGELFF
NA TRBJ1-2 TRBV29-1 NA TGCAGCGCAGACCTTAGTCATGGCTACACCTTC CSADLSHGYTF
TRBD1 TRBJ2-2 TRBV19 NA TGTGCCACCTCCGACAGGGCGAACACCGGGGAGCTGTTTTTT CATSDRANTGELFF
TRBD1 TRBJ2-7 TRBV15 NA TGTGCCACCAGCAGAGAACAGGGGGCTACCTACGAGCAGTACTTC CATSREQGATYEQYF
TRBD1 TRBJ1-1 TRBV28 NA TGTGCCAGCAGTTTATTACTGGACGCCCGGGACAGGGAGGTGTGGCCTGAAGCTTTCTTT CASSLLLDARDREVWPEAFF
NA TRBJ2-7 TRBV27 NA TGTGCCAGCAGTTTAAAGGCTGACGGCTCCTACGAGCAGTACTTC CASSLKADGSYEQYF
NA TRBJ2-7 TRBV6-1 once TGTGCCAGCAGTGGAGGGCCTAGACCCGAGCAGTACTTC CASSGGPRPEQYF
TRBD1 TRBJ2-7 TRBV9 NA TGTGCCAGCAGCGGCGACAGGGGATACGAGCAGTACTTC CASSGDRGYEQYF
NA TRBJ2-3 TRBV14 NA TGTGCCAGCAGCCAAGGCTTACCAGGGGATACGCAGTATTTT CASSQGLPGDTQYF